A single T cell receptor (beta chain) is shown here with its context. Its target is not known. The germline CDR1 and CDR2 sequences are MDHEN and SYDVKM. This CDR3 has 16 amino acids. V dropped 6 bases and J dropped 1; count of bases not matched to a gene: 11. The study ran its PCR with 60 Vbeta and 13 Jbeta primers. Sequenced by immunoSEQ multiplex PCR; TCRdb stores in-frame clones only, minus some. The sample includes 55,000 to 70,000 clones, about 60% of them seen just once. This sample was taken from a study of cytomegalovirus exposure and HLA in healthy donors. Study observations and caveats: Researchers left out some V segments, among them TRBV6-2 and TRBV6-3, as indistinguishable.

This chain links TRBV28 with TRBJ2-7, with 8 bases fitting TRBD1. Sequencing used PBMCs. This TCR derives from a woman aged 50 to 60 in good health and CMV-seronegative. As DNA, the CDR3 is TGTGCCAGCAGCCTGACAGGGGCCAGCACATCCTACGAGCAGTACTTC. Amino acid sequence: CASSLTGASTSYEQYF.